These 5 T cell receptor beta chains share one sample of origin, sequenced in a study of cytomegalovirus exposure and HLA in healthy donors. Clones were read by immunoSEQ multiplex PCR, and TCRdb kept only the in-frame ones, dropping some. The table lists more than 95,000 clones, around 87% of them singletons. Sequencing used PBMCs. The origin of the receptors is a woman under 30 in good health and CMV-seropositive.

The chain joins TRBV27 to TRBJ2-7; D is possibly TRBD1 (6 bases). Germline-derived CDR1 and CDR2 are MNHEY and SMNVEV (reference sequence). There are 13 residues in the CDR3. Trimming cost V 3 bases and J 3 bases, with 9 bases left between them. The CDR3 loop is CASSLGTYYEQYF. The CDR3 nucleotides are TGTGCCAGCAGTTTGGGGACATACTACGAGCAGTACTTC.

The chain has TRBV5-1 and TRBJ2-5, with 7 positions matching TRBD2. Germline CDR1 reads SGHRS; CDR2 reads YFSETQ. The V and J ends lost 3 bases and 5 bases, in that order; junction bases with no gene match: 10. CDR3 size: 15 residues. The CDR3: CASSSGGGVVETQYF. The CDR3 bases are TGCGCCAGCAGCTCCGGTGGGGGGGTTGTGGAGACCCAGTACTTC.

CDR3 sequence reads: CASSLGALARSSYNEQFF. CDR3 DNA: TGCGCCAGCAGCTTGGGAGCCCTAGCGAGGAGCTCCTACAATGAGCAGTTCTTC. V is TRBV5-1 and J is TRBJ2-1, with D tentatively TRBD2 (6 bases). Trimming took off 0 bases at V and 0 bases at J, with 16 bases between the two ends. This CDR3 has 18 residues. CDR1 SGHRS and CDR2 YFSETQ come from the germline V gene.

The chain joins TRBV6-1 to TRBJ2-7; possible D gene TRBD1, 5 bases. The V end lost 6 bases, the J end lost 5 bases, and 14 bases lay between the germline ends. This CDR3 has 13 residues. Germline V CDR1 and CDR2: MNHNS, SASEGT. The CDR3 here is CASRTALTDEQYF. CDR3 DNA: TGTGCCAGCAGGACAGCGCTCACCGACGAGCAGTACTTC.

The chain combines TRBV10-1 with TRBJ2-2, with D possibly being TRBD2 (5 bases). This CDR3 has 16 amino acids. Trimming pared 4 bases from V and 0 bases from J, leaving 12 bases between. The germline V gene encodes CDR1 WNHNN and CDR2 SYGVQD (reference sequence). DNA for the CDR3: TGCGCCAGCAGTGCCCCGGCGGGTTCGAACACCGGGGAGCTGTTTTTT. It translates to CASSAPAGSNTGELFF.